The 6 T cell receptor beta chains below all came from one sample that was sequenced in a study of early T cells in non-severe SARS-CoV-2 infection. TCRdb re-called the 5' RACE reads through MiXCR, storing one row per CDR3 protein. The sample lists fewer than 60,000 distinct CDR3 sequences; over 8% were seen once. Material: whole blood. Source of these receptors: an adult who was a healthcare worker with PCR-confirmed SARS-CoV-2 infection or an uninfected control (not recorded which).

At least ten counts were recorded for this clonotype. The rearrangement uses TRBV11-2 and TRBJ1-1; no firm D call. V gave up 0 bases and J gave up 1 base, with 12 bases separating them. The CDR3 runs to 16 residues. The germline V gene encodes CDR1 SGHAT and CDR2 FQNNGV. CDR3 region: CASSLDLGQENTEAFF. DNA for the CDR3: TGTGCCAGCAGCTTAGATCTTGGTCAGGAGAACACTGAAGCTTTCTTT.

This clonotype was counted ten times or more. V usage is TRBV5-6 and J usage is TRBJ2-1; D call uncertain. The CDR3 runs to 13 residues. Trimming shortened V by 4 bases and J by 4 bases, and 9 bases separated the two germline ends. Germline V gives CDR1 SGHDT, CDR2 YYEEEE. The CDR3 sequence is CASSRGDYNEQFF. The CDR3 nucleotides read TGTGCCAGCAGCCGAGGCGATTACAATGAGCAGTTCTTC.

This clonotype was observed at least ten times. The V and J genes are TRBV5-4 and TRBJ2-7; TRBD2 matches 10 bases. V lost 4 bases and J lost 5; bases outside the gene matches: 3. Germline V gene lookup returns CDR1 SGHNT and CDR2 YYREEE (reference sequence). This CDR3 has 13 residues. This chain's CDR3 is CASSLGTSDEQYF. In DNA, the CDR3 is TGTGCCAGCAGCCTAGGGACTAGCGACGAGCAGTACTTC. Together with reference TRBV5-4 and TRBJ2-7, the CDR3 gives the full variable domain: ETGVTQSPTHLIKTRGQQVTLRCSSQSGHNTVSWYQQALGQGPQFIFQYYREEENGRGNFPPRFSGLQFPNYSSELNVNALELDDSALYLCASSLGTSDEQYFGPGTRLTVT.

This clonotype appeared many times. This CDR3 reads CASRNPGPGQYF. CDR3 bases: TGTGCCAGCCGGAATCCGGGACCAGGGCAGTACTTC. The chain joins TRBV6-2 or TRBV6-3 to TRBJ2-7; D possibly uses TRBD1 or TRBD2 (5 bases each). CDR1 is MNHEY, CDR2 SVGEGT, per germline. V lost 8 bases and J 9 bases, leaving 17 bases between the germline ends. The CDR3 runs 12 residues.

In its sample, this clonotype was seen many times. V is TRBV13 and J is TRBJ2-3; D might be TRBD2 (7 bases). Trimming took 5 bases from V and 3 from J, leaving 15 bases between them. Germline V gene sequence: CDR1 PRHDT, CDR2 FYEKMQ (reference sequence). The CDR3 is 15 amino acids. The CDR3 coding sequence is TGTGCCAGCAGCGCCGCGGGGGCGAGGACAGATACGCAGTATTTT. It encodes CASSAAGARTDTQYF.

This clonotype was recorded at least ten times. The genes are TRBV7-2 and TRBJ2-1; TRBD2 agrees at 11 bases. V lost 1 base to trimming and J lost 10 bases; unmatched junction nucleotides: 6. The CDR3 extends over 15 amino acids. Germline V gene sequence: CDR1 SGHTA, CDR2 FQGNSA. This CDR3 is CASSLVLAGVREQFF. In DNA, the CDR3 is TGTGCCAGCAGCTTAGTACTAGCGGGAGTGCGGGAGCAGTTCTTC.